This TCR beta chain was identified in a study of CD8+ T cells in alopecia areata. Reverse transcription of extracted RNA yielded cDNA, which provided the sequencing template. Sequencing was performed with immunoSEQ multiplex PCR; in TCRdb, only in-frame clones are kept and a portion is missing. The repertoire holds about 200,000 clones, with 55% to 75% as singletons. Per the germline V gene, CDR1 is MGHDK and CDR2 is SYGVNS. The CDR3 contains 12 residues. Deletions cut 6 bases from V and 5 bases from J, with 10 bases between. The treatment: oral pan-JAK inhibitor, 5-10 mg twice daily. This chain connects TRBV25-1 to TRBJ1-2; TRBD1 is a possible D gene (6 bases). The receptor was isolated from a human donor with alopecia areata. The starting material was CD4+ T cells sorted from blood, obtained at week 24, from a patient treated with tofacitinib. The CDR3 region has the DNA TGTGCCAGCAGGGGGGCGGGTTATGGCTACACCTTC. As protein: CASRGAGYGYTF.